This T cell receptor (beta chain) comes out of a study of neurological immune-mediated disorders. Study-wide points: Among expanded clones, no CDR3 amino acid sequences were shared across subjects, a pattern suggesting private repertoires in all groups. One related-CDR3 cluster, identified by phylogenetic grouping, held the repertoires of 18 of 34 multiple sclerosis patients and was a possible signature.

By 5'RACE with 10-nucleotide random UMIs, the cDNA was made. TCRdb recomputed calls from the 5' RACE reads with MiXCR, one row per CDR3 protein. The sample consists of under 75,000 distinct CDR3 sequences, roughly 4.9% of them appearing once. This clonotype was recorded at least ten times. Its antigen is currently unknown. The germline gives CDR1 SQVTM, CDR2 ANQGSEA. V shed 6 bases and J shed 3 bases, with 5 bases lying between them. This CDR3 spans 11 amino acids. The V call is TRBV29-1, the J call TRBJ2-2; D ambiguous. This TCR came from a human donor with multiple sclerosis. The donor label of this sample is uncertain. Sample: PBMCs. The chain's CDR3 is CSVLDTGELFF. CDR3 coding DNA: TGCAGCGTCCTCGACACCGGGGAGCTGTTTTTT.